The source of this T cell receptor (beta chain) is a study of T-cell memory formation after mild COVID-19 (dated by TCRdb to about 2021). Turning to the overall study: TCR sequence clusters from the two donors were largely donor specific. Two young, previously healthy adult volunteers, one female and one male, were included in the cohort. In a couple of donors, T-cell clones that expanded and contracted after mild COVID-19 were followed by sequencing TCRalpha and TCRbeta repertoires longitudinally. Overall study results and their limits: Only a couple of mild cases were covered in the study, and larger cohorts including severe cases with pre-infection samples were considered necessary. Clones that contracted from day 15 to 85 showed balanced CD4/CD8 phenotypes, whereas a second wave of clones that expanded from day 15 to 37 leaned towards CD4+. Contracting CD4+ clones were found mainly in CM and EM memory subsets, while CD8+ clones were enriched in EMRA. Some responding clones were detected in pre-infection memory, which suggested that pre-existing cross-reactive memory T cells had joined the SARS-CoV-2 response. The second-wave clones that peaked on day 37 were not confirmed to be SARS-CoV-2 specific.

In its sample, this clonotype was seen many times. The target of this receptor is not known. The record has no base qualities; no much larger clone is one base away. The germline V gene encodes CDR1 KGHSH and CDR2 LQKENI. Between the V and J ends, shortened by 5 bases and 4 bases respectively, the junction contains 9 bases. The CDR3 has 13 amino acids, counting the end cysteine and phenylalanine. The entry retains the CDR3 DNA only, 39 bases that are in frame from base 1. Ficoll-Paque density gradient centrifugation was used to isolate PBMCs. Sequenced using an Illumina NovaSeq 6000. TCRalpha and TCRbeta cDNA libraries were built by 5'RACE with constant-segment primers, adding sample barcodes and unique molecular identifiers. Trizol reagent was used to extract RNA from every sample. Amplification of the libraries took two PCR steps, and the second step added a second sample barcode plus Illumina TruSeq adapters. The libraries were sequenced on an Illumina NovaSeq using 2 x 150 bp paired-end reads. The original methods were these. Reads were demultiplexed and collapsed into UMI-guided consensus sequences with migec v1.2.7. Using mixcr v2.1.11, UMI consensuses were aligned to TRA and TRB V and J templates and then assembled into clonotypes. A clonotype was counted as expanded or contracted only when both edgeR and NoisET called the clonotype significant, with the noise models trained on biological replicates. For edgeR calls, a false discovery rate-adjusted p below 0.01 and a log2 fold-change threshold of 1 were applied. As an exploratory analysis of dynamics, max-normalized trajectories of the 1000 most abundant clonotypes were examined with PCA combined with hierarchical clustering. The CD4 or CD8 phenotype of responding clones was assigned using the separately sequenced CD4+ and CD8+ repertoires. TCRdb cleaned the public reads at Q25 with fastp, built clones with MiXCR and kept in-frame beta chains. Rows with a matching CDR3 protein are joined into one entry that keeps the most common DNA and genes. The V and J calls here are based on TCRdb, not the publication. The sample profile shows nearly 350,000 distinct CDR3 sequences; 10% to 15% of them were found once. Of the sample, about a fifth falls within the top ten clones.

The TCR comes from a young man who had mild COVID-19 (a few samples of this study predate the infection). The sample titles of this study are shuffled in the database, so cell type and time point are left out; the donor was told from shared clones. The sequence is built from TRBV18 and TRBJ2-1; the D call could be TRBD1 or TRBD2, with each sharing 5 bases. The sequencing sample was made of PBMCs or a T cell subset sorted from them (not recorded which). The sequence in DNA is TGTGCCAGCTCAGGGACGGTTTACAATGAGCAGTTCTTC. Its protein product is CASSGTVYNEQFF.